This paragraph reports one T cell receptor beta chain. What it recognizes is unknown. This sample is part of a study of T cell responses to AZD1222 COVID-19 vaccine. Whole-study context: Second doses at about 4 or about 12 weeks were pooled. General study points: Spike-wide coverage was observed for vaccine-associated CD4 TCRs, with dominant responses at 160-218 and 743-854. Clonal diversity may have been underestimated, and the donors were mostly white British, with more females than males. Samples come after the peak T cell response, not at day 14.

Libraries were prepared by immunoSEQ multiplex PCR; TCRdb keeps only in-frame clonotypes and omits some of them. The profile covers about 78,000 clones, with 65% to 85% appearing a single time and 2.9% taken by the ten largest. The sample in question was peripheral blood, obtained on day 0 of AZD1222 vaccination. This clonotype was obtained from an adult in good health.

In DNA form, the CDR3 reads TGTGCCAGCAGCCTCTTAGCGGGGAGCTACAATGAGCAGTTCTTC. This translates into CASSLLAGSYNEQFF. The rearrangement links TRBV11-2 to TRBJ2-1, with TRBD2 matching 8 bases. Trimming at V came to 5 bases and at J to 3 bases, leaving 6 bases not matched to a gene. Germline lookup yields CDR1 SGHAT and CDR2 FQNNGV. CDR3 size: 15 residues.